This T cell receptor beta chain was captured by sequencing in a study of cytomegalovirus exposure and HLA in healthy donors. PCR was performed using 60 Vbeta and 13 Jbeta primers. The table came from immunoSEQ multiplex PCR; TCRdb's copy has only in-frame clones and leaves some out. This sample has around 68,000 clones; approximately 68% occur once, and the top ten carry approximately 9.9%. The specimen sequenced was PBMCs. This TCR came from a woman between 25 and 40 years old in good health and CMV-seronegative.

The CDR3 loop reads CASSLRVPSTDTQYF. As DNA, the CDR3 is TGTGCCAGCAGCTTGCGGGTCCCTAGCACAGATACGCAGTATTTT. The J gene is TRBJ2-3, the V gene TRBV7-8, with TRBD2 as a possible D gene (5 bases). The CDR3 loop spans 15 amino acids. Per the germline V gene, CDR1 is SGHVS and CDR2 is FQNEAQ. The V end lost 3 bases, the J end lost 0 bases, and 10 bases lay between the germline ends.